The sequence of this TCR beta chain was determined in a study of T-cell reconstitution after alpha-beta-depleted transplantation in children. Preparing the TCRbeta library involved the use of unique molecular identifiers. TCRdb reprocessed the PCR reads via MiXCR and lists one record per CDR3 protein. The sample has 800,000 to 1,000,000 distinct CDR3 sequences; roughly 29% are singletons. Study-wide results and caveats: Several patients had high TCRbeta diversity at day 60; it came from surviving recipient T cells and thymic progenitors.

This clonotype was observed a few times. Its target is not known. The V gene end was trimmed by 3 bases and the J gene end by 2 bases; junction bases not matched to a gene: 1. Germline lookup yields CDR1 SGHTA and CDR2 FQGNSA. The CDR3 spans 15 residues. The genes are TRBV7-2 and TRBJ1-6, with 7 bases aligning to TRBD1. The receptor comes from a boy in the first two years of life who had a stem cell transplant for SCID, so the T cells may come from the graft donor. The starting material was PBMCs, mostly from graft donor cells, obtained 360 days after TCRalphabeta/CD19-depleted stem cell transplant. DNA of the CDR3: TGTGCCAGCAGCTTCCAGGGGGCCTATAATTCACCCCTCCACTTT. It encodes CASSFQGAYNSPLHF.